The rows below give T cell receptor beta chains drawn from one sample of a study of OX40 agonist ivuxolimab in advanced cancers. The data were produced by immunoSEQ multiplex PCR, yet TCRdb's version contains in-frame clones alone and is incomplete. The profile shows some 42,000 clones, 87% of them singletons. Specimen: CD4+ or CD8+ T cells sorted from blood, collected in a trial of the OX40 agonist ivuxolimab. The receptors originated from an adult with an advanced solid tumor such as melanoma, head and neck, liver or kidney cancer. The CDR3 runs from the conserved cysteine through the conserved F or W. The D gene is left open where the match is weak. Clone size is not always given. Where it is, it says once, few, many or a class for expanded clones.

D gene: TRBD1
V gene: TRBV2
clone size: .
J gene: TRBJ2-5
CDR3 DNA: TGTGCCAGCAGTGATGGACAGGGTTTAGAGACCCAGTACTTC
CDR3 protein: CASSDGQGLETQYF

D gene: TRBD1
V gene: TRBV30
clone size: .
J gene: TRBJ1-2
CDR3 DNA: TGTGCCTGGAGTGTTCCGGGACAGGGGGCAGTTAATGGCTACACCTTC
CDR3 protein: CAWSVPGQGAVNGYTF

D gene: .
V gene: TRBV5-5
clone size: .
J gene: TRBJ2-1
CDR3 DNA: TGTGCCAGCAGCCCCTGGGCACAGAGCTCCTACAATGAGCAGTTCTTC
CDR3 protein: CASSPWAQSSYNEQFF

D gene: TRBD1
V gene: TRBV7-8
clone size: .
J gene: TRBJ1-1
CDR3 DNA: TGTGCCAGCAGCTTTAGCGGAGCCGGAGGGGGCACGAGTACTGAAGCTTTCTTT
CDR3 protein: CASSFSGAGGGTSTEAFF

D gene: .
V gene: TRBV7-3
clone size: .
J gene: TRBJ2-6
CDR3 DNA: TGTGCCAGCAGCTCGACGACCTCTGGGGCCAACGTCCTGACTTTC
CDR3 protein: CASSSTTSGANVLTF

D gene: TRBD1
V gene: TRBV9
clone size: large
J gene: TRBJ2-7
CDR3 DNA: TGTGCCAGCAGCTCCACGGGACAGACCTCCTACGAGCAGTACTTC
CDR3 protein: CASSSTGQTSYEQYF

D gene: .
V gene: TRBV5-6
clone size: .
J gene: TRBJ1-1
CDR3 DNA: TGTGCCAGCAGCTTTGAAAGGACTGAAGCTTTCTTT
CDR3 protein: CASSFERTEAFF

D gene: .
V gene: TRBV5-4
clone size: .
J gene: TRBJ2-2
CDR3 DNA: TGTGCCAGCAGCTTGGGTGGAGGAGCCCAACGGGCCGGGGAGCTGTTTTTT
CDR3 protein: CASSLGGGAQRAGELFF

D gene: TRBD1
V gene: TRBV9
clone size: .
J gene: TRBJ1-2
CDR3 DNA: TGTGCCAGCAGCGCAACCGGGACAGGGGATAATGGCTACACCTTC
CDR3 protein: CASSATGTGDNGYTF

D gene: .
V gene: TRBV7-8
clone size: few
J gene: TRBJ2-7
CDR3 DNA: TGTGCCAGCAGCCGGGACGGAAAATACGAGCAGTACTTC
CDR3 protein: CASSRDGKYEQYF

D gene: .
V gene: TRBV4-1
clone size: .
J gene: TRBJ2-1
CDR3 DNA: TGCGCCAGCAACCAAGGTGTTCTGAGCCTTTACAATGAGCAGTTCTTC
CDR3 protein: CASNQGVLSLYNEQFF

D gene: TRBD2
V gene: TRBV5-8
clone size: .
J gene: TRBJ2-5
CDR3 DNA: TGTGCCAGCAGCTTGGGTGTAGCGGGGGATCGGGAGACCCAGTACTTC
CDR3 protein: CASSLGVAGDRETQYF

D gene: TRBD2
V gene: TRBV29-1
clone size: .
J gene: TRBJ2-5
CDR3 DNA: TGCAGCGTCCGTTGGATGAAGCCTAGCGGGTGGGAGACCCAGTACTTC
CDR3 protein: CSVRWMKPSGWETQYF

D gene: .
V gene: TRBV27
clone size: .
J gene: TRBJ2-2
CDR3 DNA: TGTGCCAGCACGAGGGACCCTTACCGGGAGCTGTTTTTT
CDR3 protein: CASTRDPYRELFF

D gene: .
V gene: TRBV2
clone size: few
J gene: TRBJ2-5
CDR3 DNA: TGTGCCAGCAGTGTAAGCCCCTCGTACCAAGAGACCCAGTACTTC
CDR3 protein: CASSVSPSYQETQYF

D gene: .
V gene: TRBV14
clone size: .
J gene: TRBJ2-7
CDR3 DNA: TGTGCCAGCAGCCCGGACGGCTACGAGCAGTACTTC
CDR3 protein: CASSPDGYEQYF

D gene: .
V gene: TRBV6-1
clone size: .
J gene: TRBJ2-7
CDR3 DNA: TGTGCCAGCAGTAAGCAGGGAAACGAGCAGTACTTC
CDR3 protein: CASSKQGNEQYF

D gene: .
V gene: TRBV19
clone size: .
J gene: TRBJ2-4
CDR3 DNA: TGTGCCAGTAGTATCAGAGGGGAAAGCATTCAGTACTTC
CDR3 protein: CASSIRGESIQYF

D gene: TRBD2
V gene: TRBV11-3
clone size: .
J gene: TRBJ2-2
CDR3 DNA: TGTGCCAGCAGCTCCCGGACTAGCGGGGGGGCCGGGGAGCTGTTTTTT
CDR3 protein: CASSSRTSGGAGELFF

D gene: .
V gene: TRBV2
clone size: .
J gene: TRBJ1-1
CDR3 DNA: TGTGCCAGCAACCCACAGGGCCTGAACACTGAAGCTTTCTTT
CDR3 protein: CASNPQGLNTEAFF

D gene: .
V gene: TRBV18
clone size: .
J gene: TRBJ2-1
CDR3 DNA: TGTGCCAGCTCCCGAGGAGAAGTGAATGAGCAGTTCTTC
CDR3 protein: CASSRGEVNEQFF

D gene: .
V gene: TRBV2
clone size: .
J gene: TRBJ2-1
CDR3 DNA: TGTGCCAGCAGTGTGGCGTCCTACAATGAGCAGTTCTTC
CDR3 protein: CASSVASYNEQFF

D gene: .
V gene: TRBV13
clone size: .
J gene: TRBJ1-1
CDR3 DNA: TGTGCCAGCAGCTTAGGCGGCAGCCTGGTGACTGAAGCTTTCTTT
CDR3 protein: CASSLGGSLVTEAFF

D gene: .
V gene: TRBV1
clone size: .
J gene: TRBJ2-7
CDR3 DNA: TGCACCAGCAGCCCCAAATCTGGACTAGCGGGCTTTTACGAGCAGTACTTC
CDR3 protein: CTSSPKSGLAGFYEQYF

D gene: TRBD1
V gene: TRBV4-1
clone size: .
J gene: TRBJ2-6
CDR3 DNA: TGCGCCAGCAGCCAGAGCAGGGGGCGAGGGGCCAACGTCCTGACTTTC
CDR3 protein: CASSQSRGRGANVLTF

D gene: .
V gene: TRBV30
clone size: .
J gene: TRBJ1-2
CDR3 DNA: TGTGCCTGGAGTTTGAAGACCGGCTATGGCTACACCTTC
CDR3 protein: CAWSLKTGYGYTF

D gene: TRBD2
V gene: TRBV7-9
clone size: .
J gene: TRBJ2-1
CDR3 DNA: TGTGCCAGCAGCTTACCTAGCGGGGGTCCGCCCGGTGAGCAGTTCTTC
CDR3 protein: CASSLPSGGPPGEQFF

D gene: .
V gene: TRBV11-2
clone size: few
J gene: TRBJ1-1
CDR3 DNA: TGTGCCAGCAGCCTAAGACCGGGGTGGACTGAAGCTTTCTTT
CDR3 protein: CASSLRPGWTEAFF

D gene: .
V gene: TRBV6-4
clone size: .
J gene: TRBJ2-3
CDR3 DNA: TGTGCCAGCAGGGCGGGAAGTAGCACAGATACGCAGTATTTT
CDR3 protein: CASRAGSSTDTQYF

D gene: .
V gene: TRBV28
clone size: .
J gene: TRBJ2-3
CDR3 DNA: TGTGCCAGCAGCTCATACAGGGAAAGCACAGATACGCAGTATTTT
CDR3 protein: CASSSYRESTDTQYF

D gene: .
V gene: TRBV2
clone size: .
J gene: TRBJ2-5
CDR3 DNA: TGTGCCAGCAGTGGTGGTGCGGGAGAGACCCAGTACTTC
CDR3 protein: CASSGGAGETQYF